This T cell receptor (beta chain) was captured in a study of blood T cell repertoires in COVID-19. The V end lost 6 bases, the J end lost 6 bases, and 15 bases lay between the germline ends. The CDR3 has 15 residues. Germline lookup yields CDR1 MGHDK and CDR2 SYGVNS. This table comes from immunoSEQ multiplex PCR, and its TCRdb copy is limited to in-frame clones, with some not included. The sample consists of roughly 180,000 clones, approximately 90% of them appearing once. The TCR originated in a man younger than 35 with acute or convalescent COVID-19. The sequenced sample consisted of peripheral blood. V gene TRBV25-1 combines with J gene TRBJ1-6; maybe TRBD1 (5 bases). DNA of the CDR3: TGTGCCAGCAGGGAGACTCGACAGCGTAATTCACCCCTCCACTTT. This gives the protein CASRETRQRNSPLHF.